The rows below give T cell receptor beta chains drawn from one sample of a study of OX40 agonist ivuxolimab in advanced cancers. Data came from immunoSEQ multiplex PCR; TCRdb stores just in-frame clones and leaves some out. The table records 74,000 or so clones, 85% to 95% of them present only once. Sequences were derived from CD4+ or CD8+ T cells sorted from blood, sampled in a trial of the OX40 agonist ivuxolimab. All receptors come from an adult with an advanced solid tumor such as melanoma, head and neck, liver or kidney cancer. CDR3s include the opening cysteine and the closing phenylalanine or tryptophan. Each record gives: J gene, clone size, D gene, V gene, CDR3 protein, CDR3 DNA. The D gene is left open where the match is weak. Clone size is stated in some rows and not others, as once, few, many or a class when expanded.

>TRBJ2-7|once|NA|TRBV15
CATRGLNYEQYF
TGTGCCACCAGGGGCCTCAACTACGAGCAGTACTTC
>TRBJ2-7|NA|TRBD2|TRBV5-1
CASSPQGGGSYEQYF
TGCGCCAGCAGCCCGCAGGGCGGGGGTTCCTACGAGCAGTACTTC
>TRBJ2-2|NA|NA|TRBV7-2
CASSLERVYGELFF
TGTGCCAGCAGCTTAGAGAGGGTTTACGGGGAGCTGTTTTTT
>TRBJ2-7|once|NA|TRBV5-1
CASSLVSANYEQYF
TGCGCCAGCAGCTTGGTGTCAGCTAACTACGAGCAGTACTTC
>TRBJ2-4|once|NA|TRBV28
CASSRGGQNIQYF
TGTGCCAGCAGTAGGGGGGGCCAAAACATTCAGTACTTC
>TRBJ2-2|NA|TRBD2|TRBV7-9
CASSAGVTTYTGELFF
TGTGCCAGCAGCGCGGGAGTCACCACTTACACCGGGGAGCTGTTTTTT
>TRBJ1-2|NA|NA|TRBV19
CASSIDGPRRGYTF
TGTGCCAGTAGTATAGATGGGCCGCGACGAGGCTACACCTTC
>TRBJ1-1|NA|NA|TRBV7-9
CASSRQANTEAFF
TGTGCCAGCAGCCGACAGGCTAACACTGAAGCTTTCTTT
>TRBJ1-1|NA|NA|TRBV5-1
CASSLALGTEAFF
TGCGCCAGCAGCTTGGCTCTGGGCACTGAAGCTTTCTTT
>TRBJ2-1|NA|NA|TRBV9
CASTIGSSYNEQFF
TGTGCCAGCACTATAGGTAGCTCCTACAATGAGCAGTTCTTC
>TRBJ1-5|few|NA|TRBV19
CASIMAGGGNQPQHF
TGTGCCAGTATAATGGCGGGGGGCGGCAATCAGCCCCAGCATTTT
>TRBJ1-6|few|TRBD1|TRBV5-1
CASSPGQVRSPLHF
TGCGCCAGCAGCCCTGGACAGGTCCGATCACCCCTCCACTTT
>TRBJ1-5|NA|TRBD1|TRBV29-1
CSVVTGEGNQPQHF
TGCAGCGTTGTCACAGGGGAAGGGAATCAGCCCCAGCATTTT
>TRBJ1-1|NA|NA|TRBV18
CASSPTPQQGGTEAFF
TGTGCCAGCTCACCGACCCCTCAACAGGGTGGCACTGAAGCTTTCTTT
>TRBJ1-2|NA|NA|TRBV6-6
CASSPGYGYTF
TGTGCCAGCTCCCCCGGATATGGCTACACCTTC
>TRBJ2-5|NA|TRBD2|TRBV6-5
CASSYRGGRETQYF
TGTGCCAGCAGTTACCGGGGGGGTCGGGAGACCCAGTACTTC
>TRBJ1-6|NA|NA|TRBV9
CASSDRGGEGSPLHF
TGTGCCAGCAGCGACCGTGGGGGTGAGGGATCACCCCTCCACTTT
>TRBJ2-7|NA|NA|TRBV5-4
CASSSGPNYEQYF
TGTGCCAGCAGCTCCGGACCAAACTACGAGCAGTACTTC
>TRBJ1-5|NA|NA|TRBV19
CASSMGQYNQPQHF
TGTGCCAGTAGTATGGGCCAGTACAATCAGCCCCAGCATTTT
>TRBJ2-2|NA|NA|TRBV7-2
CASSLYPGELFF
TGTGCCAGCAGCTTATATCCCGGGGAGCTGTTTTTT
>TRBJ2-3|NA|TRBD2|TRBV27
CASSLGLASSSTDTQYF
TGTGCCAGCAGTCTGGGACTAGCAAGCAGTAGCACAGATACGCAGTATTTT
>TRBJ2-1|NA|TRBD2|TRBV11-2
CASSLLSSAGVETYNEQFF
TGTGCCAGCAGCTTATTGTCCTCCGCGGGAGTAGAAACGTACAATGAGCAGTTCTTC
>TRBJ2-4|NA|NA|TRBV19
CASSIQGHDRNIQYF
TGTGCCAGTAGTATTCAAGGGCATGATCGAAACATTCAGTACTTC